This TCR beta chain was profiled in a study of shared clonotypes between healthy human individuals. The CDR3 runs 16 residues. The ends were cut back, 0 bases at V and 2 bases at J, with 12 bases in the middle. The germline V gene has CDR1 MNHEY and CDR2 SMNVEV (reference sequence). TCRdb keeps only in-frame clones here, not all; method: immunoSEQ multiplex PCR. Here the sample spans more than 900,000 clones, about four fifths being singletons. This TCR came from a young man in good health. Some clones in this sample may be carry-over from other donors' samples. The chain couples TRBV27 to TRBJ2-3; perhaps TRBD1 as D (6 bases). Sequenced input: memory CD4+ T cells from PBMCs. Sample subset: CD45RA-negative fraction. Here the CDR3 reads CASSLSRTANTDTQYF. DNA of the CDR3: TGTGCCAGCAGTTTATCGAGGACAGCAAACACAGATACGCAGTATTTT.